This TCR beta chain was found in a study of CD8+CD57+ T cells in acquired aplastic anemia. Germline loops: CDR1 MNHNS, CDR2 SASEGT. V lost 3 bases and J lost 1; bases outside the gene matches: 4. The CDR3 spans 16 residues. With regard to this clonotype: The antigen remains unidentified.

Genomic DNA served as template for TCR beta VDJ and CDR3 profiling. TCRdb recomputed calls from the reads with MiXCR, one row per CDR3 protein. The table includes about 160,000 distinct CDR3 sequences, around 45% detected once. Overall study findings and caveats: Between patients and controls, twenty-nine CD8+ CDR3 sequences were found in common.

V is TRBV6-1 and J is TRBJ2-5; TRBD2 matches 11 bases. Sequences were obtained from sorted CD4+, CD8+, or CD8+CD57+ T cells (not recorded which) from PBMCs. The TCR was taken from a human donor in good health. DNA for the CDR3: TGTGCCAGCAGTGAGGCGACTAGCGGGATCCAAGAGACCCAGTACTTC. It encodes CASSEATSGIQETQYF.